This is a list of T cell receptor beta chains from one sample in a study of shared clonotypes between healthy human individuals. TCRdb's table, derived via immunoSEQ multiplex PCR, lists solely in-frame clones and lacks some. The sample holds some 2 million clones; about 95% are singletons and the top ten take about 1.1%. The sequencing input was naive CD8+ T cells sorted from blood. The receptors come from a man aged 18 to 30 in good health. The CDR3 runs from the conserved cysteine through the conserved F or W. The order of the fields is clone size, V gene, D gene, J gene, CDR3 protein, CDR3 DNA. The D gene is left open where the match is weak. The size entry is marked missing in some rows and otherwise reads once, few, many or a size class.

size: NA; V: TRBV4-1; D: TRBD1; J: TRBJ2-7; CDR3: CASSQDPDRGTTYEQYF; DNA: TGCGCCAGCAGCCAAGATCCGGACAGGGGAACGACCTACGAGCAGTACTTC
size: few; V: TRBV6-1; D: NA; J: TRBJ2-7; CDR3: CASSERTSYEQYF; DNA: TGTGCCAGCAGTGAACGGACATCCTACGAGCAGTACTTC
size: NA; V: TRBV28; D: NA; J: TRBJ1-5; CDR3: CASSLGGLGQPQHF; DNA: TGTGCCAGCAGTTTGGGGGGTCTTGGCCAGCCCCAGCATTTT
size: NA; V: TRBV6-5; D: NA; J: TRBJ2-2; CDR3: CASSYPNTGELFF; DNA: TGTGCCAGCAGTTACCCCAACACCGGGGAGCTGTTTTTT
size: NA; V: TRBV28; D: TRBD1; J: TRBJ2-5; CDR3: CASSLDREETQYF; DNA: TGTGCCAGCAGTTTGGACAGGGAAGAGACCCAGTACTTC
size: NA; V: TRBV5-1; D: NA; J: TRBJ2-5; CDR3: CASSHIKLGATQYF; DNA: TGCGCCAGCAGCCATATTAAACTGGGGGCGACCCAGTACTTC
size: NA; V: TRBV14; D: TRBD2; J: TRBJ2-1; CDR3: CASRVSGSSYNEQFF; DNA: TGTGCCAGCAGAGTTAGCGGGAGCTCCTACAATGAGCAGTTCTTC
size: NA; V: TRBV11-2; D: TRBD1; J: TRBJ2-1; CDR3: CASSPRGTGGYNEQFF; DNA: TGTGCCAGCAGCCCCCGGGGGACAGGGGGCTACAATGAGCAGTTCTTC
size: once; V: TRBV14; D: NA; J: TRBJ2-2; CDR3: CASSQVQVLNTGELFF; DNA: TGTGCCAGCAGCCAAGTACAGGTCTTGAACACCGGGGAGCTGTTTTTT
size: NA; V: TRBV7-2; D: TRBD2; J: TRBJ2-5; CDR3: CASSLVGGSLRETQYF; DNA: TGTGCCAGCAGCTTAGTCGGCGGGAGCCTTCGAGAGACCCAGTACTTC
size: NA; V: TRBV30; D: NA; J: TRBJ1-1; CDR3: CAWSAMGGTEAFF; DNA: TGTGCCTGGAGTGCAATGGGTGGCACTGAAGCTTTCTTT
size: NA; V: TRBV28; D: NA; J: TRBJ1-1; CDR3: CASSLGEGRTEAFF; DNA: TGTGCCAGCAGTTTAGGCGAGGGGAGGACTGAAGCTTTCTTT
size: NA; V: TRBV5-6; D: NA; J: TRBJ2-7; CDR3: CASSLGDSSYEQYF; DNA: TGTGCCAGCAGCCTGGGCGACAGTTCCTACGAGCAGTACTTC
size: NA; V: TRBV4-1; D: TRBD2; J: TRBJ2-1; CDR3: CASSQVGGSHNEQFF; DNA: TGCGCCAGCAGCCAAGTGGGCGGGAGTCACAATGAGCAGTTCTTC
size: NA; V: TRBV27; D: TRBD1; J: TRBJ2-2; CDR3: CASSFGQGGTGELFF; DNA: TGTGCCAGCAGTTTTGGACAGGGAGGCACCGGGGAGCTGTTTTTT
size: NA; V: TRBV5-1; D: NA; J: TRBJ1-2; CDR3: CASSPDDGNYGYTF; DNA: TGCGCCAGCAGCCCCGACGACGGTAACTATGGCTACACCTTC
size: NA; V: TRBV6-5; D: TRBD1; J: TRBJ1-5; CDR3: CASSTGQGNQPQHF; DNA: TGTGCCAGCAGCACTGGACAGGGAAATCAGCCCCAGCATTTT
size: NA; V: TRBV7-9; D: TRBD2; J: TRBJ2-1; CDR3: CASSSGLAGGSYNEQFF; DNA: TGTGCCAGCAGCTCAGGGCTAGCGGGGGGTTCCTACAATGAGCAGTTCTTC
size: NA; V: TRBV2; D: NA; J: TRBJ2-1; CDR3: CASSDPGLLRNEQFF; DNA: TGTGCCAGCAGTGATCCGGGACTCCTGCGCAATGAGCAGTTCTTC
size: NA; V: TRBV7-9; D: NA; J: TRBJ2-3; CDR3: CASSLGPDEGDTQYF; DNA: TGTGCCAGCAGCTTAGGCCCGGACGAGGGAGATACGCAGTATTTT
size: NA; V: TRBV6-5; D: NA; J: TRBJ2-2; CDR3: CASSYSGVAGELFF; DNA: TGTGCCAGCAGTTACTCCGGGGTGGCCGGGGAGCTGTTTTTT
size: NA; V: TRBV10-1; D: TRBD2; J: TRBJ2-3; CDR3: CASSDLAETSTDTQYF; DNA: TGCGCCAGCAGTGATCTAGCGGAGACTAGCACAGATACGCAGTATTTT
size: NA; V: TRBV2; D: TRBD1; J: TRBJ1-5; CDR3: CASSPGQRMDSNQPQHF; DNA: TGTGCCAGCAGCCCGGGACAGAGGATGGATAGCAATCAGCCCCAGCATTTT
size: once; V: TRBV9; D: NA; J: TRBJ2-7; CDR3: CASSVGGTAGEQYF; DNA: TGTGCCAGCAGCGTAGGCGGGACCGCCGGCGAGCAGTACTTC
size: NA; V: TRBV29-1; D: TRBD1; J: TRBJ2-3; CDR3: CSVDVQGKYF; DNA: TGCAGCGTTGATGTACAGGGGAAGTATTTT
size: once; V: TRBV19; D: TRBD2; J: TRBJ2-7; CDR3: CASSLLAGTSYEQYF; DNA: TGTGCCAGTAGTTTACTAGCGGGTACCTCCTACGAGCAGTACTTC
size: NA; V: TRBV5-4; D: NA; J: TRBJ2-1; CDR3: CASSLVTQGLLASYNEQFF; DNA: TGTGCCAGCAGCTTGGTTACCCAGGGCCTCCTAGCCTCCTACAATGAGCAGTTCTTC
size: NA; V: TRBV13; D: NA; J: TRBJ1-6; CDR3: CASSTQERSENSPLHF; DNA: TGTGCCAGCAGCACGCAGGAGAGAAGTGAAAATTCACCCCTCCACTTT
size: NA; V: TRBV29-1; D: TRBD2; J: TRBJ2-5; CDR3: CSSMGLAETQYF; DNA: TGCAGCTCCATGGGACTAGCGGAGACCCAGTACTTC
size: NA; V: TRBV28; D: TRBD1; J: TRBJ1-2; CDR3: CASSLGTGYGYTF; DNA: TGTGCCAGCAGTTTAGGGACAGGGTACGGCTACACCTTC
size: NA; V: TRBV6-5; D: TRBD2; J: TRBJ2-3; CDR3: CATIGLERTDTQYF; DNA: TGTGCCACCATAGGACTAGAAAGGACAGATACGCAGTATTTT
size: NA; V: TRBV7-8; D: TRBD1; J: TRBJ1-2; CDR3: CASSSLPGQGGLAGYTF; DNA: TGTGCCAGCAGCTCCTTGCCCGGACAGGGGGGCCTGGCAGGCTACACCTTC
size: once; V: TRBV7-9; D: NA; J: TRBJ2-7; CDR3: CASSSYGFSYEQYF; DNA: TGTGCCAGCAGCTCGTATGGATTCTCCTACGAGCAGTACTTC
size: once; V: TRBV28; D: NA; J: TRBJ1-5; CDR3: CASSFGRGTLGQPQHF; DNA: TGTGCCAGCAGTTTCGGGAGGGGGACCCTCGGTCAGCCCCAGCATTTT
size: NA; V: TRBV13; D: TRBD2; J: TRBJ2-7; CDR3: CASSPPSGGIYEQYF; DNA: TGTGCCAGCAGCCCGCCTAGCGGGGGGATCTACGAGCAGTACTTC
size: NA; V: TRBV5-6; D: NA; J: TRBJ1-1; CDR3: CASSPGQTEAFF; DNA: TGTGCCAGCAGCCCCGGACAGACAGAAGCTTTCTTT
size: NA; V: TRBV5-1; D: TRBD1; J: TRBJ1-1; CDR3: CASSLGIQGAPTEAFF; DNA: TGCGCCAGCAGCTTGGGTATACAGGGGGCGCCAACTGAAGCTTTCTTT
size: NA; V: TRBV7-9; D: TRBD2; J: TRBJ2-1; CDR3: CASSLAGLAAYNEQFF; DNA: TGTGCCAGCAGCTTAGCCGGACTAGCGGCCTACAATGAGCAGTTCTTC
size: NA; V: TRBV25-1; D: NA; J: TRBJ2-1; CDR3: CASGEAHEQFF; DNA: TGTGCCAGCGGGGAGGCACATGAGCAGTTCTTC
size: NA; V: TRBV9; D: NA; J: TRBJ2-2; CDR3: CASSPGPAGIIGELFF; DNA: TGTGCCAGCAGCCCAGGGCCGGCCGGGATTATCGGGGAGCTGTTTTTT
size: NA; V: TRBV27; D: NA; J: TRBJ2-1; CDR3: CASSAPGNEQFF; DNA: TGTGCCAGCAGTGCGCCAGGGAATGAGCAGTTCTTC
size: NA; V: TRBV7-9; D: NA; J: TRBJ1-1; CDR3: CASSQRGAGLNTEAFF; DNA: TGTGCCAGCAGCCAACGAGGGGCAGGTTTGAACACTGAAGCTTTCTTT
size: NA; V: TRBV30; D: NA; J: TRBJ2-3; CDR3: CAWRVSTDTQYF; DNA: TGTGCCTGGAGGGTTTCGACAGATACGCAGTATTTT
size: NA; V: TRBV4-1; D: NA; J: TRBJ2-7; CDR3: CASSQAGFGTYEQYF; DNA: TGCGCCAGCAGCCAAGCGGGGTTTGGGACCTACGAGCAGTACTTC
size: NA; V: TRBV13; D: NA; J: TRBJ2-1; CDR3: CASSLGLARNEQFF; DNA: TGTGCCAGCAGCTTAGGGCTAGCGCGTAATGAGCAGTTCTTC
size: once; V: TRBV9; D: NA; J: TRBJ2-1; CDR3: CASSVEGSGDEQFF; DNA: TGTGCCAGCAGCGTAGAAGGGAGCGGCGATGAGCAGTTCTTC
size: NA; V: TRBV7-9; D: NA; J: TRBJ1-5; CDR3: CASSAPFSNQPQHF; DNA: TGTGCCAGCAGCGCCCCCTTTAGCAATCAGCCCCAGCATTTT
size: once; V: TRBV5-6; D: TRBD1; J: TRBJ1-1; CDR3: CASSIGGTDTEAFF; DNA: TGTGCCAGCAGCATCGGGGGGACAGACACTGAAGCTTTCTTT
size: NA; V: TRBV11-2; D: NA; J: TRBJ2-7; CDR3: CASSLGGEDYEQYF; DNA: TGTGCCAGCAGCTTAGGGGGGGAGGACTACGAGCAGTACTTC
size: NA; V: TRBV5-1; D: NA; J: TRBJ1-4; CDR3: CASSLGPAGSVNEKLFF; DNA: TGCGCCAGCAGCTTGGGGCCGGCCGGCTCGGTTAATGAAAAACTGTTTTTT
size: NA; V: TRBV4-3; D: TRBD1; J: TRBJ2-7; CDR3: CASSQGDRGGPYEQYF; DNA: TGCGCCAGCAGCCAAGGGGACAGGGGGGGACCCTACGAGCAGTACTTC
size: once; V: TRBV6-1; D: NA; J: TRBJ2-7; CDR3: CASSEGQLYYEQYF; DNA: TGTGCCAGCAGTGAAGGACAATTATACTACGAGCAGTACTTC
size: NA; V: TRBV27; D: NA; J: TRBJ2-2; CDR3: CASSVSGPGELFF; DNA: TGTGCCAGCAGTGTGTCGGGTCCCGGGGAGCTGTTTTTT